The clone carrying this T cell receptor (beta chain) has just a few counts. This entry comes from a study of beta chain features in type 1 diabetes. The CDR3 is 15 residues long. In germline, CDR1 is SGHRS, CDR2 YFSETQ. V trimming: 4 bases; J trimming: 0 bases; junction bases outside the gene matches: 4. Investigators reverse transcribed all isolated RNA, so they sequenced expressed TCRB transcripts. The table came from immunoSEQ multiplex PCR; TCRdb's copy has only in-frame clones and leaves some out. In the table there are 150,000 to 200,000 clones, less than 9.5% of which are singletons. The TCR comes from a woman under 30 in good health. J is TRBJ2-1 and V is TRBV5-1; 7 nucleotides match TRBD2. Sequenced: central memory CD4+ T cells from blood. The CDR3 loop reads CASSRGGSSYNEQFF. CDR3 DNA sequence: TGCGCCAGCAGCCGCGGGGGAAGCTCCTACAATGAGCAGTTCTTC. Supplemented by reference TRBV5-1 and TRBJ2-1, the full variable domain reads KAGVTQTPRYLIKTRGQQVTLSCSPISGHRSVSWYQQTPGQGLQFLFEYFSETQRNKGNFPGRFSGRQFSNSRSEMNVSTLELGDSALYLCASSRGGSSYNEQFFGPGTRLTVL.